Reported below is one TCR beta chain. This CDR3 region has 20 residues. This entry is derived from a study of blood T cell repertoires in COVID-19. As for the study in general: The United States, Italy and Spain supplied acute and convalescent COVID-19 samples. Sample material is recorded as cDNA or gDNA derived from T cells, B-cell-depleted T cells, or PBMCs.

In the authors' methods: The assay estimated nucleated cells by amplifying reference gene primers. Sequencing was performed with immunoSEQ multiplex PCR; in TCRdb, only in-frame clones are kept and a portion is missing. Clonal size and the V and J genes are those of that table, whereas D and trimming came from the DNA. The sample contains 90,000 to 150,000 clones, about 86% of which appear only once. The rearrangement uses TRBV21-1 and TRBJ2-3; the table's D call of TRBD2 was not tested on the DNA. TRBV21-1 is a listed pseudogene. The material sequenced was peripheral blood. This sequence originates from a man aged 65-85 years who had recovered from COVID-19. The CDR3 DNA reads as TGTGCCAGCAGCATCCGGACAGGCCGGACTAGCGGGAGAAAAGGCGTTACGCAGTATTTT. It encodes CASSIRTGRTSGRKGVTQYF.